This TCR beta chain was observed in a study of cytomegalovirus exposure and HLA in healthy donors. The assay was immunoSEQ multiplex PCR, and TCRdb's table has in-frame clones only and misses some. This sample has 200,000 or so clones; around four fifths occur once, and the top ten carry approximately 7%. Per the germline V gene, CDR1 is MNHNS and CDR2 is SASEGT. The CDR3 consists of 11 residues. The V gene end was trimmed by 8 bases and the J gene end by 12 bases; junction bases not matched to a gene: 5. The rearrangement joins TRBV6-1 to TRBJ2-1; TRBD2 matches at 9 bases. The receptor's source is a man aged 18-30 years in good health and CMV-seropositive. The sample was PBMCs. The CDR3 DNA follows: TGTGCCAGCGGCGGGAGGGCATGGCAGTTCTTC. Translated: CASGGRAWQFF.